This T cell receptor beta chain was sequenced during a study of T cell repertoires in cytomegalovirus infection. TCRdb passed the reads through MiXCR, listing each CDR3 protein once. The sample shows 120,000 to 150,000 distinct CDR3 sequences, approximately 5.9% of them seen only once. The CDR3 extends over 13 amino acids. The germline V gene has CDR1 SGHTA and CDR2 FQGNSA. After removal of 1 base from V and 7 bases from J, the junction contained 1 base not matched to a gene. This clonotype was recorded many times. The sample taken for sequencing was PBMCs. This chain links TRBV7-2 with TRBJ1-2; 9 bases line up with TRBD1. This clonotype was obtained from a human donor in good health (CMV status not recorded). Some clones in this sample may be carry-over from other donors' samples. This CDR3 reads CASSLEDRGGYTF. In DNA, the CDR3 is TGTGCCAGCAGCTTAGAGGACAGGGGTGGCTACACCTTC.